Sequencing of this TCR beta chain was carried out in a study of blood T cells in healthy people across ages. This clonotype came up many times. Its antigen remains unknown. Sample-barcoded 5' priming and a J-beta primer mix drove a second PCR of about 6 to 11 cycles. One entry per CDR3 protein results from TCRdb running MiXCR on the 5' RACE reads. The table records some 900,000 distinct CDR3 sequences, roughly 48% of them present only once. The length of the CDR3 is 13 residues. J gave up 4 bases and V 7 bases, and 3 bases lay outside the gene matches. Germline CDR1 reads MGHRA; CDR2 reads YSYEKL. Study-wide results and caveats: The CMV status of each donor remained undetermined, and this could have confounded shifts in expanded clonotypes.

This sequence was found in a young man in good health. The sequencing sample was made of blood. This chain uses TRBV4-1 with TRBJ2-1; 8 bases are shared with TRBD1. The CDR3 DNA is TGCGCCAGCACAGGGGGCGGTTACAATGAGCAGTTCTTC. As protein: CASTGGGYNEQFF.